This TCR beta chain was identified in a study of blood T cell repertoires in COVID-19. Study-level information: The analysed material was cDNA or gDNA that came from T cells, B-cell-depleted T cells, or PBMCs.

Per the study methods: Amplification with reference gene primers provided the estimates of nucleated cell counts. TCRdb's table, derived via immunoSEQ multiplex PCR, lists solely in-frame clones and lacks some. V, J and clone size were drawn from that table, and D and trimming were deduced from the DNA. Among about 240,000 clones listed, about nine tenths were seen once. Participants came from some 26 US areas, aged about 18 to 89 years. The germline CDR1 and CDR2 sequences are LNHDA and SQIVND (reference sequence). CDR3 length equals 13 residues. Trimming cost V 0 bases and J 8 bases, with 10 bases left between them.

The V and J genes are TRBV19 and TRBJ1-1, with D uncertain. Source material: PBMCs or T cells enriched from blood (not recorded which). This receptor was identified in a woman in her 30s with acute COVID-19. The CDR3: CASSIDLEEEAFF. The CDR3 DNA sequence: TGTGCCAGTAGTATAGATCTGGAGGAGGAAGCTTTCTTT. Together with reference TRBV19 and TRBJ1-1, the CDR3 gives the full variable domain: DGGITQSPKYLFRKEGQNVTLSCEQNLNHDAMYWYRQDPGQGLRLIYYSQIVNDFQKGDIAEGYSVSREKKESFPLTVTSAQKNPTAFYLCASSIDLEEEAFFGQGTRLTVV.